This TCR beta chain was observed in a study of post-analysis software for immune sequencing data. Germline-derived CDR1 and CDR2 are LGHNT and FRNRAP. This CDR3 has 17 residues. Trimming took off 2 bases at V and 6 bases at J, with 20 bases between the two ends. Unique-molecular-identifier-tagged TCR beta cDNA libraries were used. TCRdb reprocessed the PCR reads via MiXCR and lists one record per CDR3 protein. The data show hundreds of thousands of distinct CDR3 sequences, approximately 60% seen once. General observations from the study: Four to six TRBV segments were more frequent in patients than controls; TRBV5-6, TRBV5-1 and TRBV20-1 belonged to this group.

Turning to this clonotype: The antigen is undetermined.

The sequenced sample was blood. The chain joins TRBV12-5 to TRBJ2-1; weak D call: TRBD2 (5 bases). This clonotype was obtained from a girl between 2 and 10 years old with multiple sclerosis. The CDR3 protein is CASGLSHGSPAFNEQFF. The CDR3 DNA sequence: TGTGCTAGTGGTTTGTCACATGGGAGCCCGGCGTTCAATGAGCAGTTCTTC.